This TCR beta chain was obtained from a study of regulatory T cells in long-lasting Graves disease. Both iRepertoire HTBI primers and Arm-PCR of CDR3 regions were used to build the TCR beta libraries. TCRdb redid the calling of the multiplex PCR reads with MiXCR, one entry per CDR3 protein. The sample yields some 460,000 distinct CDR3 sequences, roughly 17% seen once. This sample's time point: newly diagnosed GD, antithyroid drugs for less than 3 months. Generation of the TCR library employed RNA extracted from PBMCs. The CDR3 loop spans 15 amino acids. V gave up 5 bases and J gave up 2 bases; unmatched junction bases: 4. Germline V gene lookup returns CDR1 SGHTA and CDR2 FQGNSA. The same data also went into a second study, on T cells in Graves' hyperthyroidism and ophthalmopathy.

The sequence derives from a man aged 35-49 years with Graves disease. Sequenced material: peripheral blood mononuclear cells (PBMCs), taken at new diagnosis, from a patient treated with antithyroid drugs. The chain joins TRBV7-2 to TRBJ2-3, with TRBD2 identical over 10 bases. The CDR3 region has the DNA TGTGCCAGCAGCAAACTAGCGGGAAACACAGATACGCAGTATTTT. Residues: CASSKLAGNTDTQYF. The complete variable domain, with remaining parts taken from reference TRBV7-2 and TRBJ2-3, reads GAGVSQSPSNKVTEKGKDVELRCDPISGHTALYWYRQSLGQGLEFLIYFQGNSAPDKSGLPSDRFSAERTGGSVSTLTIQRTQQEDSAVYLCASSKLAGNTDTQYFGPGTRLTVL.